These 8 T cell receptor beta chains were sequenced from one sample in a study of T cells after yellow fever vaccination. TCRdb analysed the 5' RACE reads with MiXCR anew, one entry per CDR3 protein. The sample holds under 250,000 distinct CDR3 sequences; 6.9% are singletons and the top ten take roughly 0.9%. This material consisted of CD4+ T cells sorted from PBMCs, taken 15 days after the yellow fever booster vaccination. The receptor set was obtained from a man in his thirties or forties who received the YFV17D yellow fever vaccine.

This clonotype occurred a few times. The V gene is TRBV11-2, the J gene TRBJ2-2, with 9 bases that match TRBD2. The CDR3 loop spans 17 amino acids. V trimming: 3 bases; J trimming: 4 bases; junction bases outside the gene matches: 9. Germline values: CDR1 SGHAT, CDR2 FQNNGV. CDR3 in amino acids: CASSFPAGGIRTGELFF. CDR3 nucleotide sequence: TGTGCCAGCAGCTTTCCAGCGGGAGGTATTCGCACCGGGGAGCTGTTTTTT.

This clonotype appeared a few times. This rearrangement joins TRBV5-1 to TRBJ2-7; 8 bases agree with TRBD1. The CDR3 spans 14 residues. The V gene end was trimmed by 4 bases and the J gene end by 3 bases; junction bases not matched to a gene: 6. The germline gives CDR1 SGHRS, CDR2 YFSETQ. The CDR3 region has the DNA TGCGCCAGCAGCGGAGCTACAGGGGGCTACGAGCAGTACTTC. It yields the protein CASSGATGGYEQYF.

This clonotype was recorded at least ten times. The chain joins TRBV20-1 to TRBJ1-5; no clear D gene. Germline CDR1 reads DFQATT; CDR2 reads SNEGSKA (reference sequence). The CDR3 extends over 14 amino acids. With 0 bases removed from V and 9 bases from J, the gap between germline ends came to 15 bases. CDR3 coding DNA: TGCAGTGCTAGAGAGGGGAGGGCCGGGAGGCCCCAGCATTTT. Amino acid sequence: CSAREGRAGRPQHF.

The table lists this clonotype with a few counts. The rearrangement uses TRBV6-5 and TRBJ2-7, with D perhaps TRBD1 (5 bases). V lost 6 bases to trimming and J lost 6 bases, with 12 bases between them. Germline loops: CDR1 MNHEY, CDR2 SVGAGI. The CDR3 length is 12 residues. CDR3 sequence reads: CASSPQGLEQYF. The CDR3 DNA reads TGTGCCAGCAGCCCCCAGGGCCTCGAGCAGTACTTC.

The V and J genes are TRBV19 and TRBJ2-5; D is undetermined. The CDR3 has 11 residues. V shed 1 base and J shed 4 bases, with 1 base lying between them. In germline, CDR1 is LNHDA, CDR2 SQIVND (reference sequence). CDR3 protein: CASSIAETQYF. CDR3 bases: TGTGCCAGTAGTATAGCAGAGACCCAGTACTTC.

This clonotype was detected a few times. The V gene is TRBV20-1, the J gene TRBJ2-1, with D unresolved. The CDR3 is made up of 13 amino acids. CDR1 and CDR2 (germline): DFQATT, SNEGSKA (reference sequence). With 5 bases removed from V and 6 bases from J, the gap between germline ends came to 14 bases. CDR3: CSADAPLSNEQFF. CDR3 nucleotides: TGCAGTGCTGACGCACCCCTCTCCAATGAGCAGTTCTTC.

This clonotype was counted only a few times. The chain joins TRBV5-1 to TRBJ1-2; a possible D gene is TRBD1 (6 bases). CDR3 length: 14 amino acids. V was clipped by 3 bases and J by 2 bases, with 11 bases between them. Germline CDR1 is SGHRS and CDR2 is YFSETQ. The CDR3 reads CASSSQGLNYGYTF. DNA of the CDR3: TGCGCCAGCAGCTCCCAGGGGCTAAACTATGGCTACACCTTC.

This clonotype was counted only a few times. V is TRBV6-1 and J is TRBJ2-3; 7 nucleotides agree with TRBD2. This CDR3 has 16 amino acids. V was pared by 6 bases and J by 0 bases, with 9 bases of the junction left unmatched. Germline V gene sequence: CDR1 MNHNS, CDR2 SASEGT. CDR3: CASSRVGGWSTDTQYF. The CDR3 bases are TGTGCCAGCAGCCGGGTCGGGGGGTGGAGCACAGATACGCAGTATTTT.